Listed below are T cell receptor beta chains from one sample, sequenced in a study of shared clonotypes between healthy human individuals. Sequencing was performed with immunoSEQ multiplex PCR; in TCRdb, only in-frame clones are kept and a portion is missing. Of roughly 2,300,000 clones in the sample, 85% to 95% were seen once. Sequencing used naive CD4+ T cells from PBMCs. These receptors were collected from a man between 18 and 35 years old in good health. Some clones in this sample may be carry-over from other donors' samples. Both conserved end residues are trimmed from each CDR3. Fields, in order: V gene, clone size, CDR3 protein. Where a row states a size, it is once, few, many or the class of an expanded clone; other rows omit it.

V: TRBV23-1
size: .
CDR3: ASSQSVGTSYEQY

V: TRBV19
size: .
CDR3: ASARTSGRANTGELF

V: TRBV5-1
size: .
CDR3: ASSLVGQGVSYEQY

V: TRBV5-4
size: .
CDR3: ASSLGQLTGELF

V: TRBV10-1
size: .
CDR3: ASSESRTGENTEAF

V: TRBV9
size: .
CDR3: ASSVAGTSFQY

V: TRBV6-1
size: .
CDR3: ASRGGIRTDEQF

V: TRBV7-3
size: .
CDR3: ASSPMTGPYEQY

V: TRBV5-6
size: .
CDR3: ASSFLLKASGSGSEQF

V: TRBV28
size: once
CDR3: ASSLDGVRDTQY